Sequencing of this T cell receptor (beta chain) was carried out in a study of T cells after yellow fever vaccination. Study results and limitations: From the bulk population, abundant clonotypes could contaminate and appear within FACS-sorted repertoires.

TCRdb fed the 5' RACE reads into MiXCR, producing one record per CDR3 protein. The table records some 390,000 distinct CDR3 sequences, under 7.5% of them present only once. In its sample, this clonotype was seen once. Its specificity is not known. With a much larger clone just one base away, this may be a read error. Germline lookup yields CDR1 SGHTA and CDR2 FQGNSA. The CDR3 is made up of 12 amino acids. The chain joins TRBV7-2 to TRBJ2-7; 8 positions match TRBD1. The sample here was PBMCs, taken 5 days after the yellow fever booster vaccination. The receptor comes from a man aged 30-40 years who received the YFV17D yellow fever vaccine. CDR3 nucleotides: TGTGCCAGCTTAGGACAGGGCTACGGGCAGTACTTC. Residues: CASLGQGYGQYF. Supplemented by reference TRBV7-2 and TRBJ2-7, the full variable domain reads GAGVSQSPSNKVTEKGKDVELRCDPISGHTALYWYRQSLGQGLEFLIYFQGNSAPDKSGLPSDRFSAERTGGSVSTLTIQRTQQEDSAVYLCASLGQGYGQYFGPGTRLTVT.